This T cell receptor beta chain was observed in a study of blood T cell repertoires in COVID-19. About the study: COVID-19 samples collected from the United States, Italy and Spain covered acute and convalescent phases.

Cohorts were determined from participant-reported clinical history. The method was immunoSEQ multiplex PCR; TCRdb's version includes in-frame clones alone and lacks a portion of them. The sample contains 310,000 or so clones, 80% to 90% of which appear only once. The CDR3 is made up of 15 amino acids. V was pared by 6 bases and J by 5 bases, with 19 bases between. Germline CDR1 and CDR2: LNHDA and SQIVND (reference sequence). The sequence derives from a woman younger than 30 who had recovered from COVID-19. Input material: PBMCs or T cells enriched from blood (not recorded which). The V and J genes are TRBV19 and TRBJ2-5, with TRBD1 as a possible D gene (5 bases). The CDR3 here is CASRGVGTGRETQYF. CDR3 bases: TGTGCCAGTAGAGGTGTGGGAACAGGACGGGAGACCCAGTACTTC.